This T cell receptor beta chain was retrieved from a study of cytomegalovirus exposure and HLA in healthy donors. General study findings and limits: Within a later analysis, the majority of CMV-associated TCR beta chains appeared HLA-restricted. Using a false discovery rate of 0.05, a later analysis showed that 16,951 TCR beta sequences were associated with HLA alleles. Later analysis demonstrated an association between a missense DCLRE1C variant and TCR beta V- and J-gene trimming.

Worth noting for this clone: Its antigen is not known.

The CDR3 is 13 amino acids. Germline V CDR1 and CDR2: MNHEY, SMNVEV (reference sequence). PCR was performed using 60 Vbeta and 13 Jbeta primers. Only in-frame clones appear in the TCRdb table, and some are missing; sequencing was by immunoSEQ multiplex PCR. The sample carries 200,000 or so clones, 80% to 90% recorded once. The clonotype comes from a man aged 30-40 years in good health and CMV-seronegative. The V gene is TRBV27, the J gene TRBJ2-5; TRBD2 aligns across 8 bases. The J call may be incorrect, as the DNA end agrees better with TRBJ2-7. The sequencing sample was made of PBMCs. DNA of the CDR3: TGTGCCAGCAGTCGGACTAGCCACGACGAGCAGTACTTC. It codes for CASSRTSHDEQYF.